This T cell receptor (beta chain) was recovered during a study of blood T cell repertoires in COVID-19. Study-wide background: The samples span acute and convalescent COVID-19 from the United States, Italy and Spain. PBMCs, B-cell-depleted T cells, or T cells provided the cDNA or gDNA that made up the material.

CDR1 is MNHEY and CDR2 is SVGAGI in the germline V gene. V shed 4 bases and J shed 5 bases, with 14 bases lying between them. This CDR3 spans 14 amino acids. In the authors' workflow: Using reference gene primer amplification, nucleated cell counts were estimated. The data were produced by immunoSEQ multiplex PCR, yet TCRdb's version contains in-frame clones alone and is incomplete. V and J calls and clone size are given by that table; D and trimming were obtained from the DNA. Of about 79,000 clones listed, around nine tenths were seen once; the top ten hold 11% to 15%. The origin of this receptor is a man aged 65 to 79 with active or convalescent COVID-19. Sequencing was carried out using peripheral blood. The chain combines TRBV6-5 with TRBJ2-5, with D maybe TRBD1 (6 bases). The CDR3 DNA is TGTGCCAGCAGTTCGACCTGGACAGCGGAGACCCAGTACTTC. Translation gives CASSSTWTAETQYF.